This TCR beta chain derives from a study of T-cell reconstitution after alpha-beta-depleted transplantation in children. The study, taken as a whole, reports: Surviving thymic progenitors and recipient T cells were the source of high TCRbeta diversity at day 60 in some patients.

It was with unique molecular identifiers that the TCRbeta library was prepared. Using its own MiXCR run on the PCR reads, TCRdb lists one record per CDR3 protein. The table shows approximately 500,000 distinct CDR3 sequences, with roughly a tenth occurring only once. This clonotype was recorded many times. Its specificity is unknown. The length of the CDR3 is 13 residues. Trimming left V 4 bases short and J 15 bases short, with 19 bases between. Germline V gene sequence: CDR1 LGHDT, CDR2 YNNKEL (reference sequence). This clonotype was sampled from a child younger than 10 with inherited bone marrow failure, due to receive a stem cell transplant. This chain uses TRBV3-1 with TRBJ2-1, with D unclear. The sample here was PBMCs, taken before TCRalphabeta/CD19-depleted stem cell transplant. The CDR3 spells CASSPQDSLSRFF. DNA of the CDR3: TGTGCCAGCAGCCCACAAGACTCCCTCTCCAGGTTCTTC.